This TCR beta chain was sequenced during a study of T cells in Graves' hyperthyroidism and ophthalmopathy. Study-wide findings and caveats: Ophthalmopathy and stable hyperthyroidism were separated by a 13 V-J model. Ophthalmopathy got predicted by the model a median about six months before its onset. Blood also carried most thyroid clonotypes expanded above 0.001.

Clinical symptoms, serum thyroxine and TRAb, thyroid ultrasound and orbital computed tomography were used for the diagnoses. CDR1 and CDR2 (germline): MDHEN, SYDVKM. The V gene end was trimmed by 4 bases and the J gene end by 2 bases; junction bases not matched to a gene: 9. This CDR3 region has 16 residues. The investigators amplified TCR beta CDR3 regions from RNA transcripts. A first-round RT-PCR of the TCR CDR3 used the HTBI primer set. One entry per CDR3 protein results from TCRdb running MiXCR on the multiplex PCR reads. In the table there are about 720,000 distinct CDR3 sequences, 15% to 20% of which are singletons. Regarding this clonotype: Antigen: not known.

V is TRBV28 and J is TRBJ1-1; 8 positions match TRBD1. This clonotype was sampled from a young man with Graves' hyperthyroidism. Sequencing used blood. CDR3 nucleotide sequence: TGTGCCAGCAGTTCCTCTGGGACAGGATATAACACTGAAGCTTTCTTT. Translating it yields CASSSSGTGYNTEAFF.